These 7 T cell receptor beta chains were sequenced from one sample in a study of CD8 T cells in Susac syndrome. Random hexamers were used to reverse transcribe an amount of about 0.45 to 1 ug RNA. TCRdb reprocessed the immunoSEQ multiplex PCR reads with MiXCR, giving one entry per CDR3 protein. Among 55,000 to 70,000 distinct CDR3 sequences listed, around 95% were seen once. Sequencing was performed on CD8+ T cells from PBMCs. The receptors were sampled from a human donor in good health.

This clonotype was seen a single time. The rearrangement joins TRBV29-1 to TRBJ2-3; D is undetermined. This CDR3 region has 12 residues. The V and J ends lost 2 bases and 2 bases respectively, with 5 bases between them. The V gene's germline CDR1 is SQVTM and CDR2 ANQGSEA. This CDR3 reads CSVELTTDTQYF. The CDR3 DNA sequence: TGCAGCGTTGAACTCACCACAGATACGCAGTATTTT.

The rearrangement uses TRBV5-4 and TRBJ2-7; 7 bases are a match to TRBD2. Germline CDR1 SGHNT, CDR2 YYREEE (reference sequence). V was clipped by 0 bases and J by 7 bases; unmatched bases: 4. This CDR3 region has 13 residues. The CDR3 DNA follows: TGTGCCAGCAGCTTGGAGACAGCGGGGGAGCAGTACTTC. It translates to CASSLETAGEQYF.

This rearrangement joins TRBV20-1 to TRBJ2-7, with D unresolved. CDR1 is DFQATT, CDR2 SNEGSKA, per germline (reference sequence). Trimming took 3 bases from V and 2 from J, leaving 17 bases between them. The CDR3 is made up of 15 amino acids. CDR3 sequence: CSASSYTWGTYEQYV. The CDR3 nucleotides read TGCAGTGCTAGCTCATATACATGGGGTACCTACGAGCAGTACGTC.

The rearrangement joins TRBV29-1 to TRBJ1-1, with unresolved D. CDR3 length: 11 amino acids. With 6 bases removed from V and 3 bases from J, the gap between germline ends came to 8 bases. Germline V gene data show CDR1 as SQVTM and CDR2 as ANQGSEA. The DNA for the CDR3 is TGCAGCGTAGAGAGTTACACTGAAGCTTTCTTT. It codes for CSVESYTEAFF.

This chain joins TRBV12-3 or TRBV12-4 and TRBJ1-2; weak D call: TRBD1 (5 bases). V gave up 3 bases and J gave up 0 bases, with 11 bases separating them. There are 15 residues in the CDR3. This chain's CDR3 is CASSFWDVANYGYTF. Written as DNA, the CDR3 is TGTGCCAGCAGTTTCTGGGACGTAGCTAACTATGGCTACACCTTC.

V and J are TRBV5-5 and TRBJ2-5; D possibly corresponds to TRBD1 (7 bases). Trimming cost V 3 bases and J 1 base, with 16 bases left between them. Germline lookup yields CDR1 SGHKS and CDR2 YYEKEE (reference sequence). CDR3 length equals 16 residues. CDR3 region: CASSYTQGGFQETQYF. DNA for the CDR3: TGTGCCAGCAGCTACACCCAGGGGGGCTTCCAAGAGACCCAGTACTTC.

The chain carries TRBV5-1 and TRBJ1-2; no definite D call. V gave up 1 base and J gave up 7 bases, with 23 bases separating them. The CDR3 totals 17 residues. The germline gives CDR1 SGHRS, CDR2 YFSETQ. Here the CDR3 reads CASSLRSAEYGGGGYTF. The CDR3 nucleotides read TGCGCCAGCAGCTTGAGGTCAGCCGAGTACGGTGGAGGTGGCTACACCTTC.